The sequence of this T cell receptor beta chain was determined in a study of Ad26.COV2.S vaccination and SARS-CoV-2 variants. Sequencing was performed with immunoSEQ multiplex PCR; in TCRdb, only in-frame clones are kept and a portion is missing. The profile covers around 450,000 clones, with about 89% appearing a single time and 1.5% to 2% taken by the ten largest. The treatment here: about 20 received Ad26.COV2.S at low or high dose, single or two shots; about 5 received placebo; per-sample allocation not given. After the first vaccine or placebo injection, samples were drawn on day 63. The TCR sequence derives from a person aged 18-65 years who received the Ad26.COV2.S COVID-19 vaccine or a placebo. Here the sequenced sample was peripheral blood, taken in a trial of Ad26.COV2.S vaccine versus placebo.

The CDR3 coding sequence is TGCGCCAGCAGCACGGGACAGGGGGCGGACACTGAAGCTTTCTTT. It is translated as CASSTGQGADTEAFF. J is TRBJ1-1 and V is TRBV5-1; 12 bases are shared with TRBD1. J lost 3 bases, V lost 4 bases, and 4 bases had no gene match. Per germline, CDR1 SGHRS and CDR2 YFSETQ. The CDR3 contains 15 residues.